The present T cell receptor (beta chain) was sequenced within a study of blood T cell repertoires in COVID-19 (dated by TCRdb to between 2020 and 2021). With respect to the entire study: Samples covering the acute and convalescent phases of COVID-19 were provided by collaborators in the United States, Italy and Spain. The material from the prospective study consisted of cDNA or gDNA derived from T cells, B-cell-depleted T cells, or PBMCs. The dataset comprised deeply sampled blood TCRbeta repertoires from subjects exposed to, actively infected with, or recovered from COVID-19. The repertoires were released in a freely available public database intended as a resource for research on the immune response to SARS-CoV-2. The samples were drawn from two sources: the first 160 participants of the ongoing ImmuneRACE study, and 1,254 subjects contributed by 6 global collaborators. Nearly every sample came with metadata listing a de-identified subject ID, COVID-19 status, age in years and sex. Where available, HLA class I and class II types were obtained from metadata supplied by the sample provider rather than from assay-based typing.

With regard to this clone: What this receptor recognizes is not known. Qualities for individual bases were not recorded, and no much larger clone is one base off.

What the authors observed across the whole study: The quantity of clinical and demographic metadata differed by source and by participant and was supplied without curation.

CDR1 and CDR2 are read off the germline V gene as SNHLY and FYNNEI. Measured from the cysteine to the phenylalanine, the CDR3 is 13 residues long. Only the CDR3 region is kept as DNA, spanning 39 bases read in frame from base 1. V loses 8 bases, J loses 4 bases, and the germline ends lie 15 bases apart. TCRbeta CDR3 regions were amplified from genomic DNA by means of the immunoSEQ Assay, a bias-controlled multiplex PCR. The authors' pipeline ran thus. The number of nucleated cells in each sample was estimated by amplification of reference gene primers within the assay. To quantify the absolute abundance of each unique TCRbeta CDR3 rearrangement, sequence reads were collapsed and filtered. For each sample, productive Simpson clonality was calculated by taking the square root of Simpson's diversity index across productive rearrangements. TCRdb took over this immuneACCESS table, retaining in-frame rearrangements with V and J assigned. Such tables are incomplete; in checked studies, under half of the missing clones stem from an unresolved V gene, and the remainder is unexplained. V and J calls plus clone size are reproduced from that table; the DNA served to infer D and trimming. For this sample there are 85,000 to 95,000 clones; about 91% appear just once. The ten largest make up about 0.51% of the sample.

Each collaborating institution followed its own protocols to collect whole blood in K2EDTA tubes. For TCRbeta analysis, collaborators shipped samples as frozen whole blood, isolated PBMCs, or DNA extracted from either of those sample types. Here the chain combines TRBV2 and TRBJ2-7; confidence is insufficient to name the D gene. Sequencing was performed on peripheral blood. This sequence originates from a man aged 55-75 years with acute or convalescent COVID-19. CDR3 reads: CASSNLASYEQYF. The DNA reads TGTGCCAGCTCCAACCTCGCGAGTTACGAGCAGTACTTC.